The clone carrying this TCR beta chain appeared a few times. Its specificity is unknown. TCRB transcripts that were expressed got sequenced, as all of the isolated RNA had been reverse transcribed. Using immunoSEQ multiplex PCR, the repertoire was profiled, and TCRdb retains in-frame clones only, with some absent. The repertoire consists of under 300,000 clones, with over 11% occurring once and the leading ten covering roughly 0.019%. The trim removed 4 bases at V and 5 bases at J, leaving 5 bases unmatched. Germline-derived CDR1 and CDR2 are MNHEY and SVGAGI. This CDR3 region has 14 residues. These data originate in a study of beta chain features in type 1 diabetes. Findings and caveats of the study: In every one of the four CD4+ subsets, TCRB CDR3s were moderately but significantly shorter in Type 1 diabetes patients. With patients and controls alike, PCR might favor shorter templates to an equal degree.

This chain joins TRBV6-5 and TRBJ1-2; 9 nucleotides agree with TRBD1. The sequence derives from a man in his thirties or forties with type 1 diabetes. The sequenced material came from naive CD4+ T cells from blood. The CDR3 here is CASSSGTGTYGYTF. In DNA form, the CDR3 reads TGTGCCAGCAGTTCCGGGACAGGGACGTATGGCTACACCTTC.